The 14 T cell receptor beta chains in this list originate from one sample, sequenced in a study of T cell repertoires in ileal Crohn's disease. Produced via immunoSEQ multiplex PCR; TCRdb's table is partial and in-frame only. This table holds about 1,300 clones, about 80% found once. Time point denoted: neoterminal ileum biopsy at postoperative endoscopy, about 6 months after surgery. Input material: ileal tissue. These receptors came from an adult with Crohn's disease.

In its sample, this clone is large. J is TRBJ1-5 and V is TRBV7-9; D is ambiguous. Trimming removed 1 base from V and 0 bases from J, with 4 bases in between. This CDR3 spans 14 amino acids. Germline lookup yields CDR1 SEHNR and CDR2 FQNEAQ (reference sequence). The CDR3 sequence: CASSLGNSNQPQHF. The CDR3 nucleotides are TGTGCCAGCAGCTTAGGGAATAGCAATCAGCCCCAGCATTTT.

Written as DNA, the CDR3 is TGTGCCAGCAGCGTAGGCAGCCGGAGACTAGCGGGGGCCTACGAGCAGTACTTC. Its translation: CASSVGSRRLAGAYEQYF. The chain couples TRBV9 to TRBJ2-7; 12 nucleotides match TRBD2. Germline loops: CDR1 SGDLS, CDR2 YYNGEE. Trimming at V came to 0 bases and at J to 2 bases, leaving 9 bases not matched to a gene. This CDR3 spans 18 amino acids.

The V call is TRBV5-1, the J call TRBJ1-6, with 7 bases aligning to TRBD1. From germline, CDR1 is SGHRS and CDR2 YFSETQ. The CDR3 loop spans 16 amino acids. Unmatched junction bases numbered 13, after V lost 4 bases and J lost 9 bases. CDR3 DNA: TGCGCCAGCAGCAGCACAGGGGCAGGTATGGTTTCACCCCTCCACTTT. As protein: CASSSTGAGMVSPLHF.

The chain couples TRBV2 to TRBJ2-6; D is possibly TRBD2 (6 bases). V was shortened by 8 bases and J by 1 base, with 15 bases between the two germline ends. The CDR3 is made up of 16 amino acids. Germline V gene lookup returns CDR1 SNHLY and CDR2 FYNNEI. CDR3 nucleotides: TGTGCCAGCGCCCGCGGGGCCTCATCTGGGGCCAACGTCCTGACTTTC. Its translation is CASARGASSGANVLTF.

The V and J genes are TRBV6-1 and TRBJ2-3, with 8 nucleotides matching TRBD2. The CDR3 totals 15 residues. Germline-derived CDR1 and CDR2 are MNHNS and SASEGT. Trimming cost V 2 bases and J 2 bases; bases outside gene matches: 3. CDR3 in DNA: TGTGCCAGCAGTGAATATAGCGGGGTCACAGATACGCAGTATTTT. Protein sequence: CASSEYSGVTDTQYF.

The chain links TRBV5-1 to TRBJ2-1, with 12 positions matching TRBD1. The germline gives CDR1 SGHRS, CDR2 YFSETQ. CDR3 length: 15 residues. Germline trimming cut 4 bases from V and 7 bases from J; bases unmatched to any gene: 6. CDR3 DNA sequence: TGCGCCAGCAGCCCCGGGACAGGGGGCAAAAATGAGCAGTTCTTC. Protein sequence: CASSPGTGGKNEQFF.

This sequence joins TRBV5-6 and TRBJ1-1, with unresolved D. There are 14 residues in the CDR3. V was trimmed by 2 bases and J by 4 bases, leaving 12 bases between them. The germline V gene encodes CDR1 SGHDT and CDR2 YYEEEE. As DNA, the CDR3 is TGTGCCAGCAGCTTCCTTGGAGAAGCCACTGAAGCTTTCTTT. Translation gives CASSFLGEATEAFF.

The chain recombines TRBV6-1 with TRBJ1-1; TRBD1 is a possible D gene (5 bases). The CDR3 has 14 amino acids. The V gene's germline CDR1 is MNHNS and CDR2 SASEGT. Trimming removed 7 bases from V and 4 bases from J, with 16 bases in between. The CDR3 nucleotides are TGTGCCAGCACCTCGGCCGGGGGTCGCACTGAAGCTTTCTTT. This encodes CASTSAGGRTEAFF.

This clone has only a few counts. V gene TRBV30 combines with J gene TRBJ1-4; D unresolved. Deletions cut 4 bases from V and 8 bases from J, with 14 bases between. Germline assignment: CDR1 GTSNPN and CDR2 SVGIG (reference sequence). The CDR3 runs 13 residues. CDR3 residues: CAWNRQVQEKLFF. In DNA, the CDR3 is TGTGCCTGGAATCGGCAGGTTCAAGAAAAACTGTTTTTT.

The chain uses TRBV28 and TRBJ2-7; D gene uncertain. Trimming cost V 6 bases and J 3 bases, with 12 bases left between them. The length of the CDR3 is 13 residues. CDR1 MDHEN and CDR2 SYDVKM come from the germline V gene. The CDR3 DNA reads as TGTGCCAGCAGCCACCCGGGCTACTACGAGCAGTACTTC. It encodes CASSHPGYYEQYF.

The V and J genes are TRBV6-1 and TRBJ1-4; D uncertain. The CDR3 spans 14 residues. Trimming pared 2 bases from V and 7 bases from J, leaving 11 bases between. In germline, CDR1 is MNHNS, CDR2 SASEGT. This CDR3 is CASSEFGLGEKLFF. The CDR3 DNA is TGTGCCAGCAGTGAATTCGGACTGGGTGAAAAACTGTTTTTT.

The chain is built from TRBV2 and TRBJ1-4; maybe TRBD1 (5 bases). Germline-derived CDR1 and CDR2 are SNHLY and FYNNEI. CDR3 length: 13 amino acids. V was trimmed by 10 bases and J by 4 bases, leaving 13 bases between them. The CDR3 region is CATSRDRNEKLFF. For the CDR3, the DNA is TGTGCCACGAGCCGGGACCGTAATGAAAAACTGTTTTTT.

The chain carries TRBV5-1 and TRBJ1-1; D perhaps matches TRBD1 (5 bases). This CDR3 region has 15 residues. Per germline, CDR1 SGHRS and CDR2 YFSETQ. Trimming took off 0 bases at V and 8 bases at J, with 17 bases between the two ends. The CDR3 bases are TGCGCCAGCAGCTTGGAGAGCAGGGATGGTGTAGAAGCTTTCTTT. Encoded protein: CASSLESRDGVEAFF.

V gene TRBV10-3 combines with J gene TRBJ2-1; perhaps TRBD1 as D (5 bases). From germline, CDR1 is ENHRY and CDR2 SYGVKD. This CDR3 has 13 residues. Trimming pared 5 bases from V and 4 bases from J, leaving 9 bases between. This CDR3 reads CAISQGNYNEQFF. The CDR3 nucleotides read TGTGCCATCAGTCAGGGTAATTACAATGAGCAGTTCTTC.